The 2 T cell receptor beta chains presented below share a single source sample, sequenced in a study of blood T cell repertoires in COVID-19. Only in-frame clones appear in the TCRdb table, and some are missing; sequencing was by immunoSEQ multiplex PCR. This table holds about 150,000 clones, about 77% found once. Input material: peripheral blood. The source of these receptors is a woman of 80 years or more with acute or convalescent COVID-19.

The rearrangement uses TRBV30 and TRBJ2-2, with D possibly TRBD2 on 5 matching bases. The CDR3 consists of 15 residues. The V gene's germline CDR1 is GTSNPN and CDR2 SVGIG (reference sequence). Trimming took 0 bases from V and 4 from J, leaving 12 bases between them. The CDR3 loop is CAWSVLPGITGELFF. The CDR3 DNA reads as TGTGCCTGGAGTGTATTGCCGGGGATCACCGGGGAGCTGTTTTTT.

This chain joins TRBV19 and TRBJ2-3; 9 bases match TRBD2. The CDR3 is 15 amino acids. V lost 4 bases, J lost 3 bases, and 5 bases stayed unmatched. The germline CDR1 and CDR2 sequences are LNHDA and SQIVND (reference sequence). DNA for the CDR3: TGTGCCAGTAGTAGCCCTAGCGGGGTGACAGATACGCAGTATTTT. Protein: CASSSPSGVTDTQYF.